This TCR beta chain was documented in a study of blood T cell repertoires in COVID-19. In the study overall: Sites in the United States, Italy and Spain provided acute and convalescent COVID-19 samples. Sample material is recorded as cDNA or gDNA derived from T cells, B-cell-depleted T cells, or PBMCs.

Clinical history as reported by participants underpinned cohort assignment. Germline lookup yields CDR1 SGHRS and CDR2 YFSETQ. Deletions cut 2 bases from V and 4 bases from J, with 7 bases between. The CDR3 runs 13 residues. Assay used: immunoSEQ multiplex PCR; TCRdb lists only in-frame clones, some missing. Of about 400,000 clones in the sample, around 90% were seen once. The receptor was isolated from a woman in her thirties or forties with acute COVID-19. J is TRBJ1-5 and V is TRBV5-1; D unresolved. Sample: PBMCs or T cells enriched from blood (not recorded which). CDR3 sequence (DNA): TGCGCCAGCAGCTTAGGCAGGAATCAGCCCCAGCATTTT. This sequence encodes CASSLGRNQPQHF. Variable domain in full (rest from reference TRBV5-1 and TRBJ1-5): KAGVTQTPRYLIKTRGQQVTLSCSPISGHRSVSWYQQTPGQGLQFLFEYFSETQRNKGNFPGRFSGRQFSNSRSEMNVSTLELGDSALYLCASSLGRNQPQHFGDGTRLSIL.